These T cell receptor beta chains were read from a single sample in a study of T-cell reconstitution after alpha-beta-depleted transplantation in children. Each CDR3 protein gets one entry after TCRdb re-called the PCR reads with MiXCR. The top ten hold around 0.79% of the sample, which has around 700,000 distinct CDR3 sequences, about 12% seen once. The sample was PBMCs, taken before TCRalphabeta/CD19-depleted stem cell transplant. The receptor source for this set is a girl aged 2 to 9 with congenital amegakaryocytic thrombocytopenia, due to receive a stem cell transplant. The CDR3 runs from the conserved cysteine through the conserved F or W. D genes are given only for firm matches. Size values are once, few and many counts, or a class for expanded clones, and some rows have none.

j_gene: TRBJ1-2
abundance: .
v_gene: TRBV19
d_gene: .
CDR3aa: CASRNGGNYGYPF
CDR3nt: TGTGCCAGTAGGAACGGAGGGAACTATGGCTACCCCTTC

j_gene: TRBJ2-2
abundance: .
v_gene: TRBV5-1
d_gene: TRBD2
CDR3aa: CASRGVNSGSDGELFF
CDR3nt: TGCGCCAGCAGAGGTGTTAATAGCGGGAGCGACGGGGAGCTGTTTTTT

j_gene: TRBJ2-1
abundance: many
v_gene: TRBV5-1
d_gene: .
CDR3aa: CASSLGAGDTSYNEQFF
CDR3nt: TGCGCCAGCAGCTTGGGAGCGGGTGACACTTCCTACAATGAGCAGTTCTTC

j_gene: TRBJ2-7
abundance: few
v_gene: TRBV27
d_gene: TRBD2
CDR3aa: CASSSRTSGSGYEQYF
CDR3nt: TGTGCCAGCAGTTCGAGGACTAGCGGGAGTGGGTACGAGCAGTACTTC

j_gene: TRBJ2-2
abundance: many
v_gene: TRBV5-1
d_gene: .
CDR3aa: CASSLFQAGTGELFF
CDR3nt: TGCGCCAGCAGCTTGTTCCAGGCGGGCACCGGGGAGCTGTTTTTT

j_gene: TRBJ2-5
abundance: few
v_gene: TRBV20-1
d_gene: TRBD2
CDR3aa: CSARHGREETQYF
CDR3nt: TGCAGTGCTAGACACGGGAGGGAAGAGACCCAGTACTTC

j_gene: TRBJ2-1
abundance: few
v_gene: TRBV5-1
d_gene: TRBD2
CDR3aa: CASSLVRAGAENEQFF
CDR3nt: TGCGCCAGCAGCTTGGTTAGGGCGGGAGCGGAGAATGAGCAGTTCTTC

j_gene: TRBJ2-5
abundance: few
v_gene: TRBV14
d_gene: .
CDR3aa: CASSRSLRSRVETQYF
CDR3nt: TGTGCCAGCAGCCGAAGCCTTAGGAGTAGGGTTGAGACCCAGTACTTC

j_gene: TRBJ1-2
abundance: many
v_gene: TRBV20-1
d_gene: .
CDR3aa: CSPQGMQGTKEYGYTF
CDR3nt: TGCAGTCCTCAGGGAATGCAGGGGACGAAGGAATATGGCTACACCTTC

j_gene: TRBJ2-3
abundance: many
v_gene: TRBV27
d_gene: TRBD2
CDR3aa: CASSNGLAGLTDTQYF
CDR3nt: TGTGCCAGCAGTAACGGACTAGCGGGACTCACAGATACGCAGTATTTT

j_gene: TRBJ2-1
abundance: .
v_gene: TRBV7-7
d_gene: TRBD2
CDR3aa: CASSSDLLAGVLNEQFF
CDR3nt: TGTGCCAGCAGCTCGGATTTACTAGCGGGAGTTCTCAATGAGCAGTTCTTC

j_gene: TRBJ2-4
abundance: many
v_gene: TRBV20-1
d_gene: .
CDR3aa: CSARPDRPPKNIQYF
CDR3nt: TGCAGTGCCAGGCCCGACAGGCCGCCCAAAAACATTCAGTACTTC

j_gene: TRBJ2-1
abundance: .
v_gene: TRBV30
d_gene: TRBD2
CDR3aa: CAWSPGLATDNEQFF
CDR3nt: TGTGCCTGGAGTCCGGGACTAGCCACAGACAATGAGCAGTTCTTC

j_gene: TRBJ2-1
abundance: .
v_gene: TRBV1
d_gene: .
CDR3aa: CTSSQVVGRIGEQFF
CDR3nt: TGCACCAGCAGCCAAGTTGTCGGGAGGATTGGTGAGCAGTTCTTC

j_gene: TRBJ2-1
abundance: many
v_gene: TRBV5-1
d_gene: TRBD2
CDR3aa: CASSLVAGGNLRNEQFF
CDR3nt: TGCGCCAGCAGCTTGGTAGCGGGAGGTAATCTGAGAAATGAGCAGTTCTTC

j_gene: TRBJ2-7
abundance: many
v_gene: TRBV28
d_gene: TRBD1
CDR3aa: CASSLDRGREQYF
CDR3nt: TGTGCCAGCAGTCTGGACAGGGGGAGAGAGCAGTACTTC

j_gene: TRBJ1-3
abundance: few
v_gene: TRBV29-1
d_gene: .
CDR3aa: CSVVGVGNTIYF
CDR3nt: TGCAGCGTTGTGGGGGTCGGAAACACCATATATTTT

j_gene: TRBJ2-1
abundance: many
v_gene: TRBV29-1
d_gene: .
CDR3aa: CSVGGDPRYNEQFF
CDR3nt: TGCAGCGTTGGCGGGGACCCGCGATACAATGAGCAGTTCTTC

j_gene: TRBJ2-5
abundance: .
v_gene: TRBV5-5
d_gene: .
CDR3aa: CASSSAADQGETQYF
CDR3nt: TGTGCCAGCAGCTCAGCTGCAGACCAGGGGGAGACCCAGTACTTC

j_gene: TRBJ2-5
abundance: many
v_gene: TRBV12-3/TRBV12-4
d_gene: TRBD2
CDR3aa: CASRELAVQETQYF
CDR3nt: TGTGCCAGCAGGGAGCTAGCGGTACAAGAGACCCAGTACTTC

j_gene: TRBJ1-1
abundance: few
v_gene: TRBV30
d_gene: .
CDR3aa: CAWYHLQGTTEAFF
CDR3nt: TGTGCCTGGTACCACCTCCAGGGCACCACTGAAGCTTTCTTT

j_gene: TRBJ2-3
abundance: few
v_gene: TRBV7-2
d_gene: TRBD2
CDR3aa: CASSLGSGRAMDTQYF
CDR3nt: TGTGCCAGCAGCTTGGGTAGCGGGAGGGCCATGGATACGCAGTATTTT

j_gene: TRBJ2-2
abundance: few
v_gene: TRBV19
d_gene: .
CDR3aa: CASVTQGGLGNTGELFF
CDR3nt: TGTGCCAGCGTGACCCAAGGGGGACTGGGGAACACCGGGGAGCTGTTTTTT

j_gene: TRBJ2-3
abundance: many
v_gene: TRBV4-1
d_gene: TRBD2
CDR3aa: CASSQVSGNRDTQYF
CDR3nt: TGCGCCAGCAGCCAAGTTAGCGGGAATCGGGATACGCAGTATTTT

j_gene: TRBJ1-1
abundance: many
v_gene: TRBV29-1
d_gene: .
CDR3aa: CSVEDGGAGAFF
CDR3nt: TGCAGCGTTGAGGATGGGGGGGCCGGAGCTTTCTTT

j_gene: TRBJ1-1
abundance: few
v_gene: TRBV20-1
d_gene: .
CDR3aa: CSARDPGAGGNTEAFF
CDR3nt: TGCAGTGCTAGAGATCCGGGGGCAGGCGGGAACACTGAAGCTTTCTTT

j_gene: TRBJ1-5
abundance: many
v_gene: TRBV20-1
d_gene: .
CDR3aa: CSARDFRGAGNQPQHF
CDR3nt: TGCAGTGCTAGAGATTTCCGGGGGGCGGGCAATCAGCCCCAGCATTTT

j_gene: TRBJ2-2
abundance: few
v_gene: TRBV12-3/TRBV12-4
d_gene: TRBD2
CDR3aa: CASRPSLPGLGRGDSGELFF
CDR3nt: TGTGCCAGCAGACCCAGTCTCCCGGGACTAGGAAGAGGAGACAGCGGGGAGCTGTTTTTT

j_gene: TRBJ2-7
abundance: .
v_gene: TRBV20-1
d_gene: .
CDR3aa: CSVGREPYEQYF
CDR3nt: TGCAGTGTGGGGCGGGAACCCTACGAGCAGTACTTC

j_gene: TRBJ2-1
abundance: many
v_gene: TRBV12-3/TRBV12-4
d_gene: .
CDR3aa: CASSQGAQFF
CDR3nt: TGTGCCAGCAGTCAAGGCGCGCAGTTCTTC

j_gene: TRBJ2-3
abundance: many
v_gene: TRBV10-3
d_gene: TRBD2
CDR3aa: CAISPTGTSGGTDTQYF
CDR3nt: TGTGCCATCAGCCCCACCGGGACTAGCGGGGGCACAGATACGCAGTATTTT

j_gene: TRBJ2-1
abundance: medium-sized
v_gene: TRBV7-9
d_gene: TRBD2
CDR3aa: CASSLLILAGAKVNEQFF
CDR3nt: TGTGCCAGCAGCTTACTAATCCTAGCGGGAGCGAAAGTAAATGAGCAGTTCTTC

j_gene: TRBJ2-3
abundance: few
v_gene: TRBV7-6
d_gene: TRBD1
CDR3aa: CAPLRTGRSDTQYF
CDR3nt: TGTGCCCCCCTTCGGACAGGGCGATCAGATACGCAGTATTTT

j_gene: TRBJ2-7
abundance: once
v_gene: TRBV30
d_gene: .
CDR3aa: CAWSVASSTAEQYF
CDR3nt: TGTGCCTGGAGTGTTGCTAGTTCCACCGCCGAGCAGTACTTC

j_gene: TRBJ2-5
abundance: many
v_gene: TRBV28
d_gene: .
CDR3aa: CASSLRTTQYF
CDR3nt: TGTGCCAGCAGTTTAAGGACGACCCAGTACTTC

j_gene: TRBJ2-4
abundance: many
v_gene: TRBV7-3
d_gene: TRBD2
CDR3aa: CASSPGTSGRGNIQYF
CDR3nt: TGTGCCAGCAGCCCCGGGACTAGCGGACGGGGAAACATTCAGTACTTC

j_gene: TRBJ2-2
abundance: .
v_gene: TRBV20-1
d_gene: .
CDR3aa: CSATYPRRSGPGELFF
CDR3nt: TGCAGTGCTACCTACCCACGGCGGTCAGGACCCGGGGAGCTGTTTTTT

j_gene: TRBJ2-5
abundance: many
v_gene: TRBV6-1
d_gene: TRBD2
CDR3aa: CASSPRLAGEETQYF
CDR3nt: TGTGCCAGCAGTCCGCGACTAGCGGGAGAAGAGACCCAGTACTTC

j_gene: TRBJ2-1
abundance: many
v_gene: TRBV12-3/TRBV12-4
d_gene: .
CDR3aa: CASSSGAGHPSYNEQFF
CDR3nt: TGTGCCAGCAGTTCTGGGGCGGGACACCCTTCCTACAATGAGCAGTTCTTC

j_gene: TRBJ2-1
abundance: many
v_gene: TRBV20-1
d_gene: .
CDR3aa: CSARDQPRRGSYNEQFF
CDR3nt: TGCAGTGCTAGAGATCAACCCCGTCGGGGCTCCTACAATGAGCAGTTCTTC

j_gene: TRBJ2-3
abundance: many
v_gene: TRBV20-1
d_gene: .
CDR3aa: CSASAPGHETDTQYF
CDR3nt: TGCAGTGCTAGCGCGCCAGGCCACGAAACAGATACGCAGTATTTT